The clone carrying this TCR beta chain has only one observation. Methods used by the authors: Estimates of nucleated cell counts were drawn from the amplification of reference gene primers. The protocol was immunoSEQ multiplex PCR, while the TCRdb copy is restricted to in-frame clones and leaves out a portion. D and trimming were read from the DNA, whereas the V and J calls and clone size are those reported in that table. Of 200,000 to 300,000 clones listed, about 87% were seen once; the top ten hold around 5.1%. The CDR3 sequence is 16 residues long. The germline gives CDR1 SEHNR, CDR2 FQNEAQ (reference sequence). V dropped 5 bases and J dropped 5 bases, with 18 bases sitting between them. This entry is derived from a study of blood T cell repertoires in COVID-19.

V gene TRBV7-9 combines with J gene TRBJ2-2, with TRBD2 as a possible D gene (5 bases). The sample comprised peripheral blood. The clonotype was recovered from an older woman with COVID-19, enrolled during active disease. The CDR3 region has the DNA TGTGCCAGCAGCATCCCCACCCGGGGTTGGACCGGGGAGCTGTTTTTT. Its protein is CASSIPTRGWTGELFF.